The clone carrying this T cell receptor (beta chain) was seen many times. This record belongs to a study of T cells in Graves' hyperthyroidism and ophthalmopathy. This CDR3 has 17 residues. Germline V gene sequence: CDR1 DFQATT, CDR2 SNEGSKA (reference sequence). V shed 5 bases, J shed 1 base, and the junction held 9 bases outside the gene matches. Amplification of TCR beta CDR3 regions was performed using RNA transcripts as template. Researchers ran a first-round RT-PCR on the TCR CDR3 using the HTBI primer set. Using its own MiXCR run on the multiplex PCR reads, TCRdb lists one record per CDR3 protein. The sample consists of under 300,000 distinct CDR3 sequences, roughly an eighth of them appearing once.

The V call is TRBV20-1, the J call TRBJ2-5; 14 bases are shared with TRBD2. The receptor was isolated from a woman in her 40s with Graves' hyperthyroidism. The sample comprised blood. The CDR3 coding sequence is TGCAGTGCTCGACGGACTAGCGGGAGGAAGGTCCAAGAGACCCAGTACTTC. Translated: CSARRTSGRKVQETQYF.